What follows describes a single TCR beta chain. This specimen belongs to a study of blood T cell repertoires in COVID-19. About the study: The United States, Italy and Spain provided the acute and convalescent COVID-19 samples. In each case, the material was cDNA or gDNA derived from T cells, B-cell-depleted T cells, or PBMCs.

In the original workflow: Amplifying reference gene primers gave estimates of nucleated cell counts. TCRdb keeps only in-frame clones here, not all; method: immunoSEQ multiplex PCR. D and trimming were read from the DNA, whereas the V and J calls and clone size are those reported in that table. The sample shows 150,000 to 200,000 clones, around 80% of them seen only once. CDR1 is MNHNY and CDR2 is SVGAGI in the germline V gene (reference sequence). The CDR3 spans 14 residues. Trimming stripped 7 bases from V and 6 bases from J, with 16 bases between. The chain combines TRBV6-6 with TRBJ1-5; perhaps TRBD1 as D (6 bases). This TCR came from a woman older than 75 with acute or convalescent COVID-19. The specimen was peripheral blood. The CDR3 loop is CASNIGGEGQPQHF. The CDR3 DNA sequence: TGTGCCAGCAATATAGGGGGTGAAGGTCAGCCCCAGCATTTT.